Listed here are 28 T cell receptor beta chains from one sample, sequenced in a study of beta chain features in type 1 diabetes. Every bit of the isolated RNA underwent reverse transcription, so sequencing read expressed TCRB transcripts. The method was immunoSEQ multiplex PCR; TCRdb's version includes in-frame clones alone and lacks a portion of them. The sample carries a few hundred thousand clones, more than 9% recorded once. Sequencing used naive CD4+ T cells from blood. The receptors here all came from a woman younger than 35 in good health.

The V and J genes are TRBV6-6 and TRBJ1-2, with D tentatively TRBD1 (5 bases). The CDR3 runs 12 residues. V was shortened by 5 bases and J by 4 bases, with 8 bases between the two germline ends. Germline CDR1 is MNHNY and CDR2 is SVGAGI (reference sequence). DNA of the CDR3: TGTGCCAGCAGTGACGACAGCTATGGCTACACCTTC. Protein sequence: CASSDDSYGYTF.

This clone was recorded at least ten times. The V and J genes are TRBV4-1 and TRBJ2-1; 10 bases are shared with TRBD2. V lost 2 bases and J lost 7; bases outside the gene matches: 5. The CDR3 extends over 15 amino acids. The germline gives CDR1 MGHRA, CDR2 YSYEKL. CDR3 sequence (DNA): TGCGCCAGCAGCCAAAGGGGACTAGCGTTGAATGAGCAGTTCTTC. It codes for CASSQRGLALNEQFF.

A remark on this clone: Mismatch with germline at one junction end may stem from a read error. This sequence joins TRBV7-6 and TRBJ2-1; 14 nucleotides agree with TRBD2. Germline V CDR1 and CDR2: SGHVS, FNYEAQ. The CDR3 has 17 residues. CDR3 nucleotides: TGTGCCAGCAGCCTAGCGACTAGCGGGAGGGCCGGGTCCCAGCAGTTCTTC. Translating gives CASSLATSGRAGSQQFF.

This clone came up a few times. In DNA form, the CDR3 reads TGTGCCAGCAGTCCAACAAAGAACACTGAAGCTTTCTTT. It specifies CASSPTKNTEAFF. The V and J genes are TRBV2 and TRBJ1-1; D unclear. Trimming removed 5 bases from V and 1 base from J, with 8 bases in between. The CDR3 totals 13 residues. CDR1 is SNHLY and CDR2 is FYNNEI in the germline V gene.

Here the CDR3 reads CASSYRGYEQFF. CDR3 nucleotides: TGTGCCAGTAGTTACCGCGGGTATGAGCAGTTCTTC. The chain carries TRBV19 and TRBJ2-1, with D tentatively TRBD2 (5 bases). The germline gives CDR1 LNHDA, CDR2 SQIVND (reference sequence). The V end was cut by 5 bases, the J end by 8 bases, with 10 bases between. The CDR3 contains 12 residues. The whole variable domain, remainder taken from reference TRBV19 and TRBJ2-1, is DGGITQSPKYLFRKEGQNVTLSCEQNLNHDAMYWYRQDPGQGLRLIYYSQIVNDFQKGDIAEGYSVSREKKESFPLTVTSAQKNPTAFYLCASSYRGYEQFFGPGTRLTVL.

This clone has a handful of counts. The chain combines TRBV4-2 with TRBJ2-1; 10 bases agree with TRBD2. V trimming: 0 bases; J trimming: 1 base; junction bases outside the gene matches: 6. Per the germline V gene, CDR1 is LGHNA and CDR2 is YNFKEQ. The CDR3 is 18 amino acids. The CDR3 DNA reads TGTGCCAGCAGCCAAGAAAGCCTGACTAGCGGGTCCTACAATGAGCAGTTCTTC. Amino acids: CASSQESLTSGSYNEQFF.

The CDR3 region is CSVSRGPEDTQYF. DNA for the CDR3: TGCAGCGTTTCCAGGGGCCCGGAAGATACGCAGTATTTT. This chain uses TRBV29-1 with TRBJ2-3; D is possibly TRBD1 (6 bases). Germline V CDR1 and CDR2: SQVTM, ANQGSEA. This CDR3 region has 13 residues. The germline V and J ends were trimmed by 5 bases and 5 bases, with 14 bases remaining between them.

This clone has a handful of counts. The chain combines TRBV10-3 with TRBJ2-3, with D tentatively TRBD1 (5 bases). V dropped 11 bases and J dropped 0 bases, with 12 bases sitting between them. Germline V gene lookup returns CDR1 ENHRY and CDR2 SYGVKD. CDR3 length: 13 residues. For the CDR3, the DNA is TGTGCCTATAGCAGGGTAAGCACAGATACGCAGTATTTT. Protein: CAYSRVSTDTQYF.

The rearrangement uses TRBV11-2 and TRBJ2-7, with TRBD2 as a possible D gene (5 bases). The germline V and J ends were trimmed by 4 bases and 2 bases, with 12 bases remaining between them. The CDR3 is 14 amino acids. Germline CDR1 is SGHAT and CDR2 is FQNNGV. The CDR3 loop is CASSSPSRTYEQYF. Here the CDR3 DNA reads TGTGCCAGCAGCTCGCCTAGCAGGACCTACGAGCAGTACTTC.

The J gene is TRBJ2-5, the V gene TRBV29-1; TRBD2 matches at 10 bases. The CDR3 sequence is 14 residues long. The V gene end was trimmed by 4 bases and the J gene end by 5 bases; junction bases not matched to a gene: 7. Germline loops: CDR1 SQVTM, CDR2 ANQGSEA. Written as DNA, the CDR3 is TGCAGCGTTGTCCTAGCGGGAGTTGGTGAGACCCAGTACTTC. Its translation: CSVVLAGVGETQYF.

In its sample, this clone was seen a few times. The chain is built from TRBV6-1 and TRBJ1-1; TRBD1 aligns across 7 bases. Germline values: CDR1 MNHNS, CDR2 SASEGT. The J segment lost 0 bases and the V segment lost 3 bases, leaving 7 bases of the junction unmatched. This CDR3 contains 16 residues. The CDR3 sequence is CASSEPGQIMNTEAFF. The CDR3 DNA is TGTGCCAGCAGTGAGCCGGGACAGATCATGAACACTGAAGCTTTCTTT.

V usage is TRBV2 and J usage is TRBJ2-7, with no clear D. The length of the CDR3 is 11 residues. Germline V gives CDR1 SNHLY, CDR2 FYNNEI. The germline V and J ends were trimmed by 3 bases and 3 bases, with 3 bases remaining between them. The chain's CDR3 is CASSDGYEQYF. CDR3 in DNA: TGTGCCAGCAGTGACGGCTACGAGCAGTACTTC.

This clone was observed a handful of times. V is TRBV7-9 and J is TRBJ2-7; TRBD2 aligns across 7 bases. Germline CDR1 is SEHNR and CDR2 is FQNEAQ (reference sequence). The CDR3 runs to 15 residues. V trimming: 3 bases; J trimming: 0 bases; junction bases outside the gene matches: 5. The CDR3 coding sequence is TGTGCCAGCAGCTTGACTAGCTCGAGCTCCTACGAGCAGTACTTC. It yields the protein CASSLTSSSSYEQYF.

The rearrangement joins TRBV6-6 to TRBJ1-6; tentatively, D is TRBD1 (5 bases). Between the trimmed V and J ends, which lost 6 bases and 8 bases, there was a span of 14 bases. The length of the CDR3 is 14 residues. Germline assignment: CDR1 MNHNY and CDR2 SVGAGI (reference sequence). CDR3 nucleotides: TGTGCCAGCAGACCTCAGGGTTGGGATTCACCCCTCCACTTT. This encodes CASRPQGWDSPLHF.

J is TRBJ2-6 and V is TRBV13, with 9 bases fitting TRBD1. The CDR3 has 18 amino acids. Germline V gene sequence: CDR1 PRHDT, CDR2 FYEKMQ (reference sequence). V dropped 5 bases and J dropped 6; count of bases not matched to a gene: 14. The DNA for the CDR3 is TGTGCCAGCAGCGGACAACCCTCTGACAGGGGGGCGGCCAACGTCCTGACTTTC. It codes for CASSGQPSDRGAANVLTF.

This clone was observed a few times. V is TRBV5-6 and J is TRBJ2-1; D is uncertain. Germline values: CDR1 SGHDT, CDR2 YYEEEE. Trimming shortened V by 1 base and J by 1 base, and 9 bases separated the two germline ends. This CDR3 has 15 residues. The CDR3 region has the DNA TGTGCCAGCAGCTTGCTGAGCATATCCTACAATGAGCAGTTCTTC. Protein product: CASSLLSISYNEQFF.

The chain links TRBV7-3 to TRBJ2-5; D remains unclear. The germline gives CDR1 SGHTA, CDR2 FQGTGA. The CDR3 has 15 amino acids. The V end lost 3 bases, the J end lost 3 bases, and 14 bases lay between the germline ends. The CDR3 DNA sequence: TGTGCCAGCAGCTTGGTAGGAGTGAACAAAGAGACCCAGTACTTC. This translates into CASSLVGVNKETQYF.

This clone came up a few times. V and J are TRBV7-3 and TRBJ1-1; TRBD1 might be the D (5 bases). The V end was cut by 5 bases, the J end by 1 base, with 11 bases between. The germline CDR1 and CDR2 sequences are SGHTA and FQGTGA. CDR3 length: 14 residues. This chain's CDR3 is CASSEGLANTEAFF. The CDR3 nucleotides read TGTGCCAGCAGCGAGGGACTGGCGAACACTGAAGCTTTCTTT.

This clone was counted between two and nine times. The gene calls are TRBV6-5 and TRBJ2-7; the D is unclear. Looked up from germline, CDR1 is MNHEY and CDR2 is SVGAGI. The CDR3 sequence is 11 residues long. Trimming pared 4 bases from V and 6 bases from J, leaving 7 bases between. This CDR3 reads CASSSRGEQYF. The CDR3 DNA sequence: TGTGCCAGCAGTTCCCGAGGCGAGCAGTACTTC.

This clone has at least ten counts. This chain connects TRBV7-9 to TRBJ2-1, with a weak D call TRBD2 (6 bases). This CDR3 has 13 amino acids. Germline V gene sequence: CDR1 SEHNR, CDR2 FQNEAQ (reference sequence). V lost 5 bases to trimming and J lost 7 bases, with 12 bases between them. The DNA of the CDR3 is TGTGCCAGCAGCCGACTAGGCGGGAATGAGCAGTTCTTC. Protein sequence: CASSRLGGNEQFF.

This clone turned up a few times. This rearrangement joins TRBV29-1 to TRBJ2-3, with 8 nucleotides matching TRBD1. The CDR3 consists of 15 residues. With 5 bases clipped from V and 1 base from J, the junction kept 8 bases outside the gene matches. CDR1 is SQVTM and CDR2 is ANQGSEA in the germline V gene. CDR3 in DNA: TGCAGCGTTCCGGACAGGGATAGGGGCACAGATACGCAGTATTTT. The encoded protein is CSVPDRDRGTDTQYF.

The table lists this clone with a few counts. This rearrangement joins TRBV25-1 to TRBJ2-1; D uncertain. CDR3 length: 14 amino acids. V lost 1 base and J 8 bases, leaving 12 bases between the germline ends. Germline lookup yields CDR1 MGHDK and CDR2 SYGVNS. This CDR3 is CASSESGLRYEQFF. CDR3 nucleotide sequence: TGTGCCAGCAGTGAATCGGGTCTTCGGTATGAGCAGTTCTTC.

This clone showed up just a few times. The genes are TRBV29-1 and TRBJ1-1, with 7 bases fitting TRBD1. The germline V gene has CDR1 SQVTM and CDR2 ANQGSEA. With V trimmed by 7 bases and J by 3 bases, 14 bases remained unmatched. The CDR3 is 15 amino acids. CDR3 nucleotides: TGCAGCGCCCTACAGGGGTCCCATGGGTACACTGAAGCTTTCTTT. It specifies CSALQGSHGYTEAFF.

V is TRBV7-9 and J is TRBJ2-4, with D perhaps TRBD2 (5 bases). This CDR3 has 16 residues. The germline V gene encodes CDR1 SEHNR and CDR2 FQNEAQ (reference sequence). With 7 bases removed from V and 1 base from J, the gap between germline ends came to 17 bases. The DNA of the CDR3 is TGTGCCAGCACCCCGGGCCCTGGGAGTGCCAAAAACATTCAGTACTTC. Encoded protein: CASTPGPGSAKNIQYF.

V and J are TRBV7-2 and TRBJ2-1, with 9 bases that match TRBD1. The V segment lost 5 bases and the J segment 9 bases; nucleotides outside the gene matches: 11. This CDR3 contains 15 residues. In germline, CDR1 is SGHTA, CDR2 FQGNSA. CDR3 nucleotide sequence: TGTGCCAGCAGCCCGCAGGACAGGGGATTAGGTGAGCAGTTCTTC. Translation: CASSPQDRGLGEQFF.

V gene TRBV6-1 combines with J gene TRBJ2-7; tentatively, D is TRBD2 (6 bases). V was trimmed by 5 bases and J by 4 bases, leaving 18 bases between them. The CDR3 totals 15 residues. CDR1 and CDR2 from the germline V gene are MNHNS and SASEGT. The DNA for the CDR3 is TGTGCCAGCAGTTCTGCGGGAATATTCGGTTACGAGCAGTACTTC. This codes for CASSSAGIFGYEQYF.

The CDR3 sequence: CATSRDRGGTPRGETQYF. CDR3 sequence (DNA): TGTGCCACCAGCAGAGATCGGGGGGGTACTCCCCGAGGAGAGACCCAGTACTTC. The chain carries TRBV15 and TRBJ2-5; TRBD2 matches 8 bases. Per germline, CDR1 LNHNV and CDR2 YYDKDF (reference sequence). This CDR3 has 18 amino acids. The ends lost 0 bases at V and 4 bases at J; junction bases unmatched: 13.

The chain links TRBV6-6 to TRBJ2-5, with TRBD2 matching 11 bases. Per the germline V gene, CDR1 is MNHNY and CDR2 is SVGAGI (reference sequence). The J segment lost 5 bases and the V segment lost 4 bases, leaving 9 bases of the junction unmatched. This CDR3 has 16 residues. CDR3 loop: CASSSGLAVVSETQYF. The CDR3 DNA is TGTGCCAGCAGTTCGGGACTAGCGGTGGTTAGCGAGACCCAGTACTTC.